This T cell receptor beta chain was profiled in a study of monozygotic twins with cystic fibrosis. The overall study: With about 15 PCR cycles, barcoded libraries came from about 3.2 micrograms of fragmented DNA. Study-wide results and limits: Monozygotic CF twins shared more identical nucleotide clonotypes than unrelated patients.

Details on this clone: Its antigen is still unknown.

The data were produced by immunoSEQ multiplex PCR, yet TCRdb's version contains in-frame clones alone and is incomplete. The repertoire includes about 39,000 clones, about 93% of them detected once, and approximately 0.19% sits in the top ten. The CDR3 runs to 17 residues. Trimming left V 0 bases short and J 3 bases short, with 18 bases between. Germline assignment: CDR1 SGHRS and CDR2 YFSETQ. This sequence was found in a boy younger than 10 with cystic fibrosis. Sequenced: blood. The genes are TRBV5-1 and TRBJ1-2, with a tentative D call TRBD1 (6 bases). CDR3 loop: CASSLEGVPSPDYGYTF. Written as DNA, the CDR3 is TGCGCCAGCAGCTTGGAGGGGGTCCCCAGCCCCGACTATGGCTACACCTTC. Looking up the rest from reference TRBV5-1 and TRBJ1-2 gives the full variable domain: KAGVTQTPRYLIKTRGQQVTLSCSPISGHRSVSWYQQTPGQGLQFLFEYFSETQRNKGNFPGRFSGRQFSNSRSEMNVSTLELGDSALYLCASSLEGVPSPDYGYTFGSGTRLTVV.